A selection of T cell receptor beta chains follows, all from one sample in a study of T cells in Graves' hyperthyroidism and ophthalmopathy. Using its own MiXCR run on the multiplex PCR reads, TCRdb lists one record per CDR3 protein. The table lists 500,000 to 700,000 distinct CDR3 sequences, approximately 15% of them singletons. The sample taken for sequencing was blood. The receptors here all came from a woman aged 18-29 years with Graves' hyperthyroidism. Each CDR3 is given with its conserved first and last residue. A D gene is named only where the DNA matches it firmly. Size values are once, few and many counts, or a class for expanded clones, and some rows have none.

abundance	v_gene	j_gene	d_gene	CDR3nt	CDR3aa
many	TRBV7-9	TRBJ1-4	.	TGTGCCAGCAGGGAGGGCGCTAATGAAAAACTGTTTTTT	CASREGANEKLFF
many	TRBV24-1	TRBJ2-1	TRBD2	TGTGCCACCAGTGATTTCCCACTAGCGGGGGAGTCAGATGAGCAGTTCTTC	CATSDFPLAGESDEQFF
many	TRBV7-9	TRBJ2-1	.	TGTGCCAGCAGCCCCCCAGGACGGCCGGGGGAGCAGTTCTTC	CASSPPGRPGEQFF
few	TRBV20-1	TRBJ1-5	TRBD1	TGCAGTGCTCCTGACAGGGGAAAAGGTAGCAATCAGCCCCAGCATTTT	CSAPDRGKGSNQPQHF
.	TRBV11-2	TRBJ1-5	TRBD1	TGTGCCAGCAGCCAGGGGGGGGTCAATCAGCCCCAGCATTTT	CASSQGGVNQPQHF
.	TRBV10-3	TRBJ1-5	TRBD1	TGTGCCATCAGTGCTTCGCAGGGGGCATCTAAGCAGCCCCAGCATTTT	CAISASQGASKQPQHF
few	TRBV5-1	TRBJ2-5	.	TGCGCCAGCAGCTTGGGTTCTATAGAAGAGACCCAGTACTTC	CASSLGSIEETQYF
many	TRBV27	TRBJ2-3	TRBD1	TGTGCCAGCAGTTTATATAGGACAGGGGATAGCACAGATACGCAGTATTTT	CASSLYRTGDSTDTQYF
.	TRBV5-1	TRBJ1-2	.	TGCGCCAGCAGCTTGATAGTCGGGGGGGTCGATGGCTACACCTTC	CASSLIVGGVDGYTF
many	TRBV6-2/TRBV6-3	TRBJ1-1	.	TGTGCCAGCAGTTACCTTGCGGGGCCCTGGAACACTGAAGCTTTCTTT	CASSYLAGPWNTEAFF
many	TRBV12-3/TRBV12-4	TRBJ2-1	TRBD2	TGTGCCAGCAGCTCCCTAGCGGGTAACTACAATGAGCAGTTCTTC	CASSSLAGNYNEQFF
.	TRBV12-3/TRBV12-4	TRBJ2-7	.	TGTGCCAGCAGTTTGCGGCAGGGGGGGAGCGAGCAGTACTTC	CASSLRQGGSEQYF
many	TRBV19	TRBJ2-1	.	TGTGCCAGTAGTACCGGGACTTCTCACAATGAGCAGTTCTTC	CASSTGTSHNEQFF
many	TRBV2	TRBJ1-2	.	TGTGCCAGCAGGGATCCGGGACAAGGGAAGGGCTACACCTTC	CASRDPGQGKGYTF
many	TRBV30	TRBJ2-3	.	TGTGCCTGGACCCGTCGGGGCACAGATACGCAGTATTTT	CAWTRRGTDTQYF
many	TRBV11-2	TRBJ2-5	.	TGTGCCAGCAGCCCAAGGGGTCCCGTACAAGAGACCCAGTACTTC	CASSPRGPVQETQYF
few	TRBV7-9	TRBJ2-3	.	TGTGCCAGCAGCTTGACGGCGACTAGCACAGATACGCAGTATTTT	CASSLTATSTDTQYF
few	TRBV4-2	TRBJ1-2	.	TGTGCCAGCAGTAGGAGGGACCGAGCCTATGGCTACACCTTC	CASSRRDRAYGYTF
few	TRBV10-3	TRBJ2-1	TRBD1	TGTGCCATCAGTGGGACAGGGGACAATGAGCAGTTCTTC	CAISGTGDNEQFF
many	TRBV3-1	TRBJ2-3	.	TGTGCCAGCAGCCAAGATCCTAGCGCTGTCCCAGATACGCAGTATTTT	CASSQDPSAVPDTQYF
.	TRBV27	TRBJ2-1	.	TGTGCCAGCGGTTTTGGGGGCCCCTACAATGAGCAGTTCTTC	CASGFGGPYNEQFF
many	TRBV20-1	TRBJ2-1	.	TGCAGTGCGGAACAGGACGGCTCCTACAATGAGCAGTTCTTC	CSAEQDGSYNEQFF
few	TRBV29-1	TRBJ1-5	TRBD1	TGCAGCGTTGAACAGGGGGGTCAGCCCCAGCATTTT	CSVEQGGQPQHF
.	TRBV6-1	TRBJ2-3	TRBD2	TGTGCCAGCAGTGGGCGTCTAGCGGAGGGCACAGATACGCAGTATTTT	CASSGRLAEGTDTQYF
many	TRBV5-1	TRBJ2-1	.	TGCGCCAGCAGCCCGAACGGACTTTCCTACAATGAGCAGTTCTTC	CASSPNGLSYNEQFF
.	TRBV7-9	TRBJ2-1	TRBD2	TGTGCCAGCAGACTCAAGACTAGCGGGAGGGGCTTCAGTGAGCAGTTCTTC	CASRLKTSGRGFSEQFF
.	TRBV9	TRBJ2-2	.	TGTGCCAGCAGCGTAGGTGGGTTCGCGGGGACCGGGGAGCTGTTTTTT	CASSVGGFAGTGELFF